The 13 T cell receptor beta chains presented below share a single source sample, sequenced in a study of shared clonotypes between healthy human individuals. Libraries were prepared by immunoSEQ multiplex PCR; TCRdb keeps only in-frame clonotypes and omits some of them. This sample has roughly 2.6 million clones, with 90% to 95% found just once. The sequenced sample was naive CD4+ T cells sorted from blood. Subset given: CD45RA+ positively selected. The origin of the receptors is a man between 18 and 29 years old in good health.

This clone appeared a single time. Other DNA sequences within the sample encode an identical CDR3. The J gene is TRBJ2-7, the V gene TRBV28, with D perhaps matching TRBD1 (5 bases). In germline, CDR1 is MDHEN, CDR2 SYDVKM. Trimming removed 3 bases at V and 1 base at J, with 7 bases between. The CDR3 spans 13 residues. DNA of the CDR3: TGTGCCAGCAGTTTTTCAGGGTCCTACGAGCAGTACTTC. Encoded protein: CASSFSGSYEQYF.

V gene TRBV7-9 combines with J gene TRBJ2-2, with D tentatively TRBD1 (6 bases). This CDR3 is built from 16 residues. From germline, CDR1 is SEHNR and CDR2 FQNEAQ (reference sequence). Trimming took 5 bases from V and 0 from J, leaving 13 bases between them. The CDR3 protein is CASSRSGTPNTGELFF. CDR3 sequence (DNA): TGTGCCAGCAGCAGATCGGGGACACCGAACACCGGGGAGCTGTTTTTT. Full variable domain (rest looked up from reference TRBV7-9 and TRBJ2-2): DTGVSQNPRHKITKRGQNVTFRCDPISEHNRLYWYRQTLGQGPEFLTYFQNEAQLEKSRLLSDRFSAERPKGSFSTLEIQRTEQGDSAMYLCASSRSGTPNTGELFFGEGSRLTVL.

The rearrangement uses TRBV10-2 and TRBJ2-2, with D unclear. V gave up 2 bases and J gave up 5 bases, with 9 bases separating them. The CDR3 sequence is 14 residues long. From germline, CDR1 is WSHSY and CDR2 SAAADI. The CDR3 nucleotides are TGCGCCAGCAGTGAGGTATTTTCTACCGGGGAGCTGTTTTTT. Amino acid sequence: CASSEVFSTGELFF.

The chain carries TRBV6-5 and TRBJ2-5, with D possibly called TRBD1 or TRBD2 (5 bases each). CDR3 size: 13 residues. V was trimmed by 6 bases and J by 4 bases, leaving 12 bases between them. CDR1 and CDR2 (germline): MNHEY, SVGAGI. CDR3 loop: CASSKRDRETQYF. Here the CDR3 DNA reads TGTGCCAGCAGCAAACGGGACCGAGAGACCCAGTACTTC.

J is TRBJ2-1 and V is TRBV5-4, with TRBD2 matching 7 bases. Germline trimming cut 1 base from V and 6 bases from J; bases unmatched to any gene: 10. CDR3 size: 16 residues. Germline assignment: CDR1 SGHNT and CDR2 YYREEE (reference sequence). CDR3 sequence reads: CASSLYRAAGLNEQFF. The CDR3 coding sequence is TGTGCCAGCAGCTTGTACAGAGCAGCGGGGCTCAATGAGCAGTTCTTC.

The chain carries TRBV30 and TRBJ2-7; D gene unclear. The CDR3 runs to 16 residues. V lost 0 bases, J lost 1 base, and 16 bases lay in between. Looked up from germline, CDR1 is GTSNPN and CDR2 is SVGIG (reference sequence). The CDR3 nucleotides read TGTGCCTGGAGTGTACCATGGAGACGAATGTCCTACGAGCAGTACTTC. Its protein product is CAWSVPWRRMSYEQYF.

The chain uses TRBV5-1 and TRBJ2-3; unclear D gene. The CDR3 sequence is 15 residues long. Germline loops: CDR1 SGHRS, CDR2 YFSETQ. Trimming took 0 bases from V and 0 from J, leaving 8 bases between them. In nucleotides, the CDR3 is TGCGCCAGCAGCTTGGACCCTACTAGCACAGATACGCAGTATTTT. Translated: CASSLDPTSTDTQYF. The full variable domain, in which reference TRBV5-1 and TRBJ2-3 provide the parts outside the CDR3, is KAGVTQTPRYLIKTRGQQVTLSCSPISGHRSVSWYQQTPGQGLQFLFEYFSETQRNKGNFPGRFSGRQFSNSRSEMNVSTLELGDSALYLCASSLDPTSTDTQYFGPGTRLTVL.

In regard to this clone: Other DNA variants within this sample encode the same CDR3. The chain joins TRBV7-2 to TRBJ2-1; D ambiguous. The CDR3 has 16 residues. Trimming shortened V by 1 base and J by 1 base, and 11 bases separated the two germline ends. Germline V gives CDR1 SGHTA, CDR2 FQGNSA. CDR3: CASSLEGTLSYNEQFF. DNA of the CDR3: TGTGCCAGCAGCTTAGAAGGAACTTTATCCTACAATGAGCAGTTCTTC.

The chain uses TRBV2 and TRBJ1-1; tentative D call: TRBD1 (6 bases). The germline V and J ends were trimmed by 1 base and 1 base, with 13 bases remaining between them. Germline V CDR1 and CDR2: SNHLY, FYNNEI. This CDR3 is 16 amino acids long. Written as DNA, the CDR3 is TGTGCCAGCAGTGAAGTTATGGGGGGCTCGAACACTGAAGCTTTCTTT. Protein: CASSEVMGGSNTEAFF.

The V and J genes are TRBV19 and TRBJ2-7; D possibly corresponds to TRBD1 (7 bases). The CDR3 length is 15 residues. The germline CDR1 and CDR2 sequences are LNHDA and SQIVND (reference sequence). Trimming left V 3 bases short and J 4 bases short, with 16 bases between. In nucleotides, the CDR3 is TGTGCCAGTAGTATTGTAACAGGGGCGGGGTACGAGCAGTACTTC. It encodes CASSIVTGAGYEQYF.

The chain employs TRBV11-3 and TRBJ2-1; no firm D call. The CDR3 extends over 12 amino acids. Trimming cost V 2 bases and J 5 bases, with 4 bases left between them. The germline gives CDR1 SGHNT, CDR2 YENEEA. The CDR3 region is CASSLINNEQFF. In DNA form, the CDR3 reads TGTGCCAGCAGCTTAATCAACAATGAGCAGTTCTTC.

J is TRBJ2-7 and V is TRBV29-1, with D tentatively TRBD2 (6 bases). Germline V gene lookup returns CDR1 SQVTM and CDR2 ANQGSEA. The V end was cut by 7 bases, the J end by 4 bases, with 17 bases between. This CDR3 is 13 amino acids long. DNA of the CDR3: TGCAGCGCCCGATCGAGCGGGCCTTACGAGCAGTACTTC. It codes for CSARSSGPYEQYF.

This clone occurred once. The chain couples TRBV19 to TRBJ1-5; TRBD1 matches 8 bases. Per germline, CDR1 LNHDA and CDR2 SQIVND (reference sequence). The junction had 5 bases not matched to a gene; V was cut back by 4 bases and J by 6 bases. This CDR3 has 14 residues. The CDR3 DNA sequence: TGTGCCAGTAGTACCGACAGGGGTTCTCAGCCCCAGCATTTT. Encoded protein: CASSTDRGSQPQHF. The full variable domain, completed using reference TRBV19 and TRBJ1-5, is DGGITQSPKYLFRKEGQNVTLSCEQNLNHDAMYWYRQDPGQGLRLIYYSQIVNDFQKGDIAEGYSVSREKKESFPLTVTSAQKNPTAFYLCASSTDRGSQPQHFGDGTRLSIL.